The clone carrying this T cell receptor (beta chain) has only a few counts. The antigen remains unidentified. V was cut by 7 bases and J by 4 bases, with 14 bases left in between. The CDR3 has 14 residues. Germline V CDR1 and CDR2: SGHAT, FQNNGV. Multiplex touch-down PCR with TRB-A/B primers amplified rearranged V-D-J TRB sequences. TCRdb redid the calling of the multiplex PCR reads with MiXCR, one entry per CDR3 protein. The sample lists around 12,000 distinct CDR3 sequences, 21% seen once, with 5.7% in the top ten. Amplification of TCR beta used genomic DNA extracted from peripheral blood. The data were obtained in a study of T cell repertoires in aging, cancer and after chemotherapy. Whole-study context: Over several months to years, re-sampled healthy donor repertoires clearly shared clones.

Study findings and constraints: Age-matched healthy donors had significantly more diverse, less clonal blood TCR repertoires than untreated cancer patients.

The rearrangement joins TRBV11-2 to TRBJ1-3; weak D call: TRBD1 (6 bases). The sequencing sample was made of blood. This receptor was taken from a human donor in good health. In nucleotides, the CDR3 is TGTGCCAGCAAATCGGACAGAGGAGGAAACACCATATATTTT. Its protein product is CASKSDRGGNTIYF.